The present entry profiles one T cell receptor (beta chain) with its context. This receptor's antigen is unknown. No base quality values were provided; no much bigger clone lies one nucleotide off. The protocol used for the library was 5' RACE. The instrument given in TCRdb is NextSeq 500. In the TCR library protocol, unique molecular identifiers were attached to individual cDNA molecules to correct for PCR bias and sequencing error. TCR alpha and beta chains were both sequenced, and the abundances of alpha and beta sequences in each sample were closely correlated with each other. The source study handled its data this way. Decombinator V4 was used to annotate TCR sequences for V gene, J gene and CDR3. Expanded TCRs were defined as changing significantly between any two time points under a Poisson model with p below 0.0001. TCR abundances were normalised to the total number of TCRs sequenced per sample and were expressed as counts per million. VDJdb, accessed 1 November 2021, was searched for CMV, EBV and SARS-CoV-2 annotated TCRs, excluding TCRs annotated for multiple antigens. TCRdb reworked the public reads: Q25 trimming with fastp, MiXCR clone assembly, productive beta chains retained. Every entry covers one CDR3 protein and lists the most common genes and DNA from its rows. These V and J calls are TCRdb output, not the study's own analysis. The table for this sample lists fewer than 65,000 distinct CDR3 sequences; 7.5% to 9.5% of them were counted only once. Together, the top ten hold approximately 4% of the sample.

This entry is derived from a study of early T cells in non-severe SARS-CoV-2 infection (dated by TCRdb to 2020 to 2022). Background for the entire study: TCR sequencing used bulk RNA from unsorted whole blood, so alpha and beta chains could not be paired.

Study-level results and caveats: VDJdb matching was skewed toward anti-spike CD8 responses and likely underestimated virus-specific expansions by missing private and CD4 specificities.

Set within a cohort of healthcare workers in London, UK, this nested case-control study involved weekly PCR testing of nasopharyngeal swabs along with blood sampling. Healthcare workers were recruited during the week of the UK lockdown, between 23 and 31 March 2020, and followed weekly for up to roughly 15 weeks. The sequenced sample was whole blood, obtained at baseline. The receptor comes from an adult who was a healthcare worker with PCR-confirmed SARS-CoV-2 infection or an uninfected control (not recorded which).

The CDR3 protein is CASSQQPDRNYGYTF. The DNA sequence reads TGCGCCAGCAGCCAACAGCCCGATCGTAACTATGGCTACACCTTC. The chain is encoded by TRBV5-1 joined to TRBJ1-2; the D gene lacks a confident call. There are 15 amino acids in the CDR3, from cysteine to phenylalanine inclusive. Only the CDR3 DNA stays, 45 bases, in frame from base 1. Trimming removed 4 bases from V and 1 base from J, leaving 14 bases between the germline ends. According to the germline V gene, CDR1 reads SGHRS and CDR2 reads YFSETQ.